Each of the 4 T cell receptor beta chains below was sequenced from the same sample in a study of regulatory T cells in long-lasting Graves disease. As for time point: newly diagnosed GD, antithyroid drugs for less than 3 months. TCR sequences were obtained from RNA taken from PBMCs. Assembly of TCR beta libraries relied on iRepertoire HTBI primers together with Arm-PCR of CDR3 regions. TCRdb re-called the multiplex PCR reads through MiXCR, storing one row per CDR3 protein. The table includes about 430,000 distinct CDR3 sequences, approximately 15% detected once. In addition, the sample was reused for a study of T cells in Graves' hyperthyroidism and ophthalmopathy.

The specimen was peripheral blood mononuclear cells (PBMCs), collected at new diagnosis, from a patient treated with antithyroid drugs. Receptors originate from a woman aged 40 to 55 with Graves disease.

This clonotype came up many times. This rearrangement joins TRBV27 to TRBJ2-3; no clear D gene. Trimming removed 9 bases from V and 1 base from J, with 14 bases in between. Germline V gene data show CDR1 as MNHEY and CDR2 as SMNVEV (reference sequence). The length of the CDR3 is 14 residues. The CDR3 sequence: CASSTARGTDTQYF. DNA for the CDR3: TGTGCCAGTTCTACCGCTAGGGGCACAGATACGCAGTATTTT.

This clonotype has a handful of counts. The chain combines TRBV6-2 or TRBV6-3 with TRBJ1-1; the D gene is possibly TRBD1 (6 bases). CDR1 and CDR2 from the germline V gene are MNHEY and SVGEGT. There are 18 residues in the CDR3. V was cut by 2 bases and J by 4 bases, with 23 bases left in between. This CDR3 reads CASSYPSEFRQGSTEAFF. DNA for the CDR3: TGTGCCAGCAGTTACCCCAGCGAATTTCGGCAGGGGAGCACTGAAGCTTTCTTT.

The rearrangement uses TRBV4-1 and TRBJ2-1, with D maybe TRBD2 (5 bases). In germline, CDR1 is MGHRA, CDR2 YSYEKL. The CDR3 consists of 15 residues. The V gene lost 4 bases and the J gene lost 4 bases, with 14 bases spanning the gap. The CDR3 bases are TGCGCCAGCAGCCCCGAGGGCAGTAAATACAATGAGCAGTTCTTC. Protein: CASSPEGSKYNEQFF.

This clonotype has ten or more counts. J is TRBJ1-6 and V is TRBV6-2 or TRBV6-3; 7 bases are a match to TRBD1. This CDR3 contains 13 residues. In germline, CDR1 is MNHEY, CDR2 SVGEGT. V was clipped by 5 bases and J by 7 bases; unmatched bases: 2. This CDR3 reads CASSRDSNSPLHF. CDR3 in DNA: TGTGCCAGCAGTCGGGACAGCAATTCACCCCTCCACTTT.